This T cell receptor (beta chain) was profiled in a study of OX40 agonist ivuxolimab in advanced cancers. About the research overall: Patients with hepatocellular carcinoma, melanoma, renal cell or head and neck cancer made up the dose-escalation patients.

Study-wide points: There were also nonresponders showing low normalized T-cell clonal expansion. Near-lowest levels of clonal expansion characterized partial responders at 0.1-3.0 mg/kg.

The repertoire was sequenced with immunoSEQ multiplex PCR; TCRdb's copy has only in-frame clones and lacks some. This table has tens of thousands of clones, around 81% appearing once. V was shortened by 5 bases and J by 6 bases, with 11 bases between the two germline ends. Germline values: CDR1 PRHDT, CDR2 FYEKMQ (reference sequence). The CDR3 is made up of 12 amino acids. This clone was recorded once. Its antigen is unidentified. The origin of this receptor is an adult with an advanced solid tumor such as melanoma, head and neck, liver or kidney cancer. This chain connects TRBV13 to TRBJ2-7; possibly TRBD1 for D (5 bases). Here the sequenced sample was CD4+ or CD8+ T cells sorted from blood, taken in a trial of the OX40 agonist ivuxolimab. For the CDR3, the DNA is TGTGCCAGCAGCATGTACAGGTTCGAGCAGTACTTC. This sequence encodes CASSMYRFEQYF.